The clone carrying this T cell receptor beta chain showed up just a few times. The antigen remains unidentified. Germline CDR1 reads MNHEY; CDR2 reads SVGEGT. The germline V and J ends were trimmed by 9 bases and 4 bases, with 12 bases remaining between them. The CDR3 spans 12 residues. The data belong to a study of T-cell memory formation after mild COVID-19. Study results and caveats: Clones contracting across day 15 to 85 had a balanced CD4/CD8 profile; later expanding clones leaned CD4+.

TCR alpha and TCR beta cDNA libraries carrying sample barcodes and UMIs were produced by 5'RACE using constant-segment primers. From the 5' RACE reads, TCRdb called clonotypes with MiXCR, one entry per CDR3 protein. This sample has approximately 250,000 distinct CDR3 sequences; 16% occur once, and the top ten carry approximately 20%. The sequence was collected from a man between 18 and 29 years old who had mild COVID-19 (a few samples of this study predate the infection). Cell type and time point are not known. This chain links TRBV6-2 or TRBV6-3 with TRBJ2-5; no firm D call. Sequencing used PBMCs or a T cell subset sorted from them (not recorded which). The CDR3 DNA follows: TGTGCCAGTAGACGAGAGGCAGAGACCCAGTACTTC. Residues: CASRREAETQYF.